A single sample is the source of the 27 T cell receptor beta chains below, sequenced in a study of cytomegalovirus exposure and HLA in healthy donors. The primer mix had 60 Vbeta and 13 Jbeta primers. Measured with immunoSEQ multiplex PCR; TCRdb has only the in-frame clones, and not every one. The repertoire holds under 130,000 clones, with approximately 79% as singletons. The specimen sequenced was PBMCs. These TCRs come from a man aged 45-65 years in good health and CMV-seropositive.

The gene calls are TRBV18 and TRBJ1-1; D might be TRBD1 (6 bases). CDR3 length equals 14 residues. V gave up 2 bases and J gave up 4 bases, with 11 bases separating them. Germline V gives CDR1 KGHSH, CDR2 LQKENI. CDR3: CASSPGGVGTEAFF. The CDR3 region has the DNA TGTGCCAGCTCACCAGGGGGCGTCGGCACTGAAGCTTTCTTT.

As DNA, the CDR3 is TGTGCCAGCAGCCAACGCCACGGAGGGACCGGGGAGCTGTTTTTT. It is translated as CASSQRHGGTGELFF. The chain combines TRBV4-2 with TRBJ2-2; weak D call: TRBD2 (6 bases). V was trimmed by 2 bases and J by 5 bases, leaving 12 bases between them. This CDR3 is 15 amino acids long. Looked up from germline, CDR1 is LGHNA and CDR2 is YNFKEQ.

This clone occurred once. The chain carries TRBV5-1 and TRBJ1-4, with 9 bases lining up with TRBD1. V lost 4 bases to trimming and J lost 6 bases; unmatched junction nucleotides: 7. The CDR3 has 15 residues. Germline CDR1 and CDR2: SGHRS and YFSETQ. CDR3 residues: CASSQTGTGYEKLFF. In DNA, the CDR3 is TGCGCCAGCAGCCAAACCGGGACAGGGTATGAAAAACTGTTTTTT.

V is TRBV11-2 and J is TRBJ2-2; TRBD2 aligns across 8 bases. Germline CDR1 SGHAT, CDR2 FQNNGV. V lost 1 base, J lost 3 bases, and 7 bases stayed unmatched. This CDR3 comprises 17 residues. The CDR3 protein is CASSLAASSGYTGELFF. The DNA for the CDR3 is TGTGCCAGCAGCTTAGCAGCCTCTAGCGGGTACACCGGGGAGCTGTTTTTT.

Regarding this clone: Relative to the germline gene, one junction end is altered; a read error may explain this. The chain carries TRBV2 and TRBJ2-2; no definite D call. This CDR3 is built from 15 residues. Germline V gene sequence: CDR1 SNHLY, CDR2 FYNNEI. The CDR3 region is CASSQARTNTGELFF. For the CDR3, the DNA is TGTGCCAGCAGTCAAGCGAGAACGAACACCGGGGAGCTGTTTTTT.

This chain joins TRBV5-4 and TRBJ2-3, with D tentatively TRBD2 (6 bases). The CDR3 totals 15 residues. In germline, CDR1 is SGHNT, CDR2 YYREEE (reference sequence). Trimming cost V 4 bases and J 2 bases, with 14 bases left between them. CDR3 in DNA: TGTGCCAGCAGCCGGGAGTGGGCAGACACAGATACGCAGTATTTT. It specifies CASSREWADTDTQYF.

This clone was detected only once. The chain recombines TRBV5-1 with TRBJ1-1; 8 bases agree with TRBD1. Germline CDR1 SGHRS, CDR2 YFSETQ. This CDR3 region has 18 residues. The V gene end was trimmed by 3 bases and the J gene end by 1 base; junction bases not matched to a gene: 14. This chain's CDR3 is CASSYLPTGEPRNTEAFF. DNA of the CDR3: TGCGCCAGCAGCTACCTCCCGACAGGGGAGCCGAGGAACACTGAAGCTTTCTTT.

The V gene is TRBV28, the J gene TRBJ1-1; 7 nucleotides line up with TRBD1. The germline CDR1 and CDR2 sequences are MDHEN and SYDVKM. The CDR3 is 15 residues long. V trimming: 7 bases; J trimming: 6 bases; junction bases outside the gene matches: 14. The CDR3 DNA sequence: TGTGCCAGCAAGCAATCGACAGGGAGGCACGCTGAAGCTTTCTTT. Translated: CASKQSTGRHAEAFF. Filled out from reference TRBV28 and TRBJ1-1, the complete variable domain reads DVKVTQSSRYLVKRTGEKVFLECVQDMDHENMFWYRQDPGLGLRLIYFSYDVKMKEKGDIPEGYSVSREKKERFSLILESASTNQTSMYLCASKQSTGRHAEAFFGQGTRLTVV.

This chain connects TRBV7-9 to TRBJ2-7; D may be TRBD2 (8 bases). In germline, CDR1 is SEHNR, CDR2 FQNEAQ (reference sequence). The CDR3 contains 15 residues. Deletions cut 4 bases from V and 4 bases from J, with 17 bases between. As DNA, the CDR3 is TGTGCCAGCAGCTCGCCGGGAGGGGGCGCGTACGAGCAGTACTTC. It encodes CASSSPGGGAYEQYF.

The chain combines TRBV7-8 with TRBJ2-7; D unclear. Trimming took 5 bases from V and 4 from J, leaving 9 bases between them. Germline V gene sequence: CDR1 SGHVS, CDR2 FQNEAQ. This CDR3 comprises 12 residues. CDR3: CASSPIGYEQYF. In DNA form, the CDR3 reads TGTGCCAGCAGCCCCATCGGGTACGAGCAGTACTTC. Full variable domain (missing parts from reference TRBV7-8 and TRBJ2-7): GAGVSQSPRYKVAKRGQDVALRCDPISGHVSLFWYQQALGQGPEFLTYFQNEAQLDKSGLPSDRFFAERPEGSVSTLKIQRTQQEDSAVYLCASSPIGYEQYFGPGTRLTVT.

The chain combines TRBV12-2 with TRBJ2-1; the listed D gene, TRBD2, was not tested against the DNA. TRBV12-2 represents a pseudogene. This CDR3 has 9 residues. The CDR3 coding sequence is TGTGCAAGTCCGAGTGAGCAGTTCTTC. As protein: CASPSEQFF.

The V and J genes are TRBV27 and TRBJ2-3, with 12 nucleotides matching TRBD2. The junction had 12 bases not matched to a gene; V was cut back by 2 bases and J by 0 bases. CDR1 is MNHEY, CDR2 SMNVEV, per germline (reference sequence). The CDR3 totals 20 residues. The CDR3 here is CASSLRRLAGEFGSTDTQYF. CDR3 in DNA: TGTGCCAGCAGTTTACGCCGACTAGCGGGAGAATTCGGTAGCACAGATACGCAGTATTTT.

The genes are TRBV18 and TRBJ2-7, with D maybe TRBD1 (6 bases). Trimming pared 4 bases from V and 4 bases from J, leaving 11 bases between. The CDR3 loop spans 13 amino acids. CDR1 KGHSH and CDR2 LQKENI come from the germline V gene. The CDR3 loop is CASSQGEWYEQYF. In nucleotides, the CDR3 is TGTGCCAGCTCACAGGGGGAATGGTACGAGCAGTACTTC.

This clone was observed a few times. This chain links TRBV6-1 with TRBJ1-1, with 8 bases matching TRBD1. V lost 5 bases and J lost 8; bases outside the gene matches: 7. The CDR3 contains 13 residues. The germline gives CDR1 MNHNS, CDR2 SASEGT. CDR3: CASSLTGVGEAFF. The CDR3 DNA is TGTGCCAGCAGTTTGACAGGGGTGGGGGAAGCTTTCTTT.

The gene calls are TRBV7-9 and TRBJ2-5; 8 positions agree with TRBD2. With the DNA end fitting TRBJ2-7 better, the J assignment may be wrong. CDR1 is SEHNR and CDR2 is FQNEAQ in the germline V gene (reference sequence). CDR3 length: 13 amino acids. The chain's CDR3 is CASSPGGGYEQYF. DNA for the CDR3: TGTGCCAGCAGCCCGGGGGGGGGTTACGAGCAGTACTTC.

The table lists this clone with a count of one. The genes are TRBV28 and TRBJ2-5, with D perhaps TRBD2 (5 bases). CDR3 size: 14 residues. V lost 2 bases and J lost 5, with 12 bases in between. The germline V gene encodes CDR1 MDHEN and CDR2 SYDVKM. This CDR3 is CASSLTSGGETQYF. As DNA, the CDR3 is TGTGCCAGCAGTTTAACGTCCGGCGGGGAGACCCAGTACTTC.

This clone has just a few counts. The genes are TRBV5-1 and TRBJ2-5; 7 bases align to TRBD2. V lost 3 bases to trimming and J lost 2 bases; unmatched junction nucleotides: 7. Germline V CDR1 and CDR2: SGHRS, YFSETQ. The CDR3 is 15 amino acids. DNA of the CDR3: TGCGCCAGCAGCTATATCCCCGGGGGGCAAGAGACCCAGTACTTC. It translates to CASSYIPGGQETQYF. The whole variable domain, remainder taken from reference TRBV5-1 and TRBJ2-5, is KAGVTQTPRYLIKTRGQQVTLSCSPISGHRSVSWYQQTPGQGLQFLFEYFSETQRNKGNFPGRFSGRQFSNSRSEMNVSTLELGDSALYLCASSYIPGGQETQYFGPGTRLLVL.

This clone was detected only once. The chain employs TRBV6-1 and TRBJ1-2, with TRBD1 identical over 8 bases. Germline values: CDR1 MNHNS, CDR2 SASEGT. Trimming at V came to 4 bases and at J to 2 bases, leaving 3 bases not matched to a gene. CDR3 length equals 14 residues. DNA for the CDR3: TGTGCCAGCAGTGGACAGGGGACGAACTATGGCTACACCTTC. It is translated as CASSGQGTNYGYTF.

V is TRBV2 and J is TRBJ1-5; TRBD1 aligns across 11 bases. With 4 bases clipped from V and 6 bases from J, the junction kept 2 bases outside the gene matches. Per germline, CDR1 SNHLY and CDR2 FYNNEI. The CDR3 spans 14 residues. CDR3 coding DNA: TGTGCCAGCAGTGGGACAGGGGGCAGTCAGCCCCAGCATTTT. This gives the protein CASSGTGGSQPQHF.

Remarks on this clone: The same CDR3 arises from other DNA sequences in this sample as well. The gene calls are TRBV10-3 and TRBJ1-1; the D is unclear. The CDR3 has 15 amino acids. In germline, CDR1 is ENHRY, CDR2 SYGVKD. The ends were cut back, 0 bases at V and 4 bases at J, with 12 bases in the middle. CDR3 DNA: TGTGCCATCAGTGAGTCAACAGACCGTGGCACTGAAGCTTTCTTT. As protein: CAISESTDRGTEAFF.

The J gene is TRBJ2-1, the V gene TRBV9; no firm D call. The length of the CDR3 is 14 residues. CDR1 SGDLS and CDR2 YYNGEE come from the germline V gene. V was trimmed by 0 bases and J by 5 bases, leaving 9 bases between them. This CDR3 reads CASSVDGHDNEQFF. In nucleotides, the CDR3 is TGTGCCAGCAGCGTAGATGGGCACGACAATGAGCAGTTCTTC.

The V and J genes are TRBV29-1 and TRBJ2-2; 12 nucleotides line up with TRBD2. The CDR3 length is 22 residues. Germline V lookup: CDR1 SQVTM, CDR2 ANQGSEA. After removal of 0 bases from V and 14 bases from J, the junction contained 31 bases not matched to a gene. The CDR3 nucleotides are TGCAGCGTTGAAGATCGGGAGGGACTAGCGGGTGGGGGGGGGTCAACACCGGGGAAACTGTTTTTT. Its protein product is CSVEDREGLAGGGGSTPGKLFF.

The CDR3, as DNA: TGTGCCAGCAGCTCCGGGGGGGGAATAAGGAACTATGGCTACACCTTC. Translated: CASSSGGGIRNYGYTF. J is TRBJ1-2 and V is TRBV7-2, with D perhaps matching TRBD1 (5 bases). This CDR3 spans 16 amino acids. The V gene lost 4 bases and the J gene lost 2 bases, with 17 bases spanning the gap. Germline CDR1 is SGHTA and CDR2 is FQGNSA.

This clone has a handful of counts. The chain employs TRBV5-4 and TRBJ2-1; the match to TRBD1 covers 12 bases. V lost 3 bases to trimming and J lost 8 bases; unmatched junction nucleotides: 6. There are 15 residues in the CDR3. CDR1 and CDR2 (germline): SGHNT, YYREEE (reference sequence). DNA for the CDR3: TGTGCCAGCAGCTCCGGGACAGGGGGCCTTTATGAGCAGTTCTTC. This codes for CASSSGTGGLYEQFF.

The chain links TRBV28 to TRBJ2-2; 7 bases line up with TRBD1. Trimming cost V 5 bases and J 4 bases; bases outside gene matches: 4. The CDR3 covers 14 residues. Per the germline V gene, CDR1 is MDHEN and CDR2 is SYDVKM. CDR3 bases: TGTGCCAGCAGTATGCCAGGGGGCACCGGGGAGCTGTTTTTT. This sequence encodes CASSMPGGTGELFF.

The chain carries TRBV9 and TRBJ2-1; 8 nucleotides line up with TRBD2. The CDR3 is 15 residues long. V was clipped by 0 bases and J by 5 bases; unmatched bases: 4. From germline, CDR1 is SGDLS and CDR2 YYNGEE. The CDR3 reads CASSVAPGGNNEQFF. The CDR3 coding sequence is TGTGCCAGCAGCGTAGCTCCGGGGGGGAACAATGAGCAGTTCTTC.

The chain combines TRBV19 with TRBJ1-2, with a weak D call TRBD1 (6 bases). The CDR3 is 15 residues long. The germline CDR1 and CDR2 sequences are LNHDA and SQIVND (reference sequence). The germline V and J ends were trimmed by 0 bases and 3 bases, with 11 bases remaining between them. The CDR3 is CASSIDAGADYGYTF. The DNA of the CDR3 is TGTGCCAGTAGTATAGATGCGGGGGCGGACTATGGCTACACCTTC.